These 6 T cell receptor beta chains were all obtained from the same sample, sequenced in a study of T cells in Graves' hyperthyroidism and ophthalmopathy. There were TCR beta CDR3 regions amplified from RNA transcripts. An initial round of RT-PCR targeting the TCR CDR3 relied on the HTBI primer set. Each CDR3 protein gets one entry after TCRdb re-called the multiplex PCR reads with MiXCR. Here the sample spans fewer than 450,000 distinct CDR3 sequences, around 18% being singletons. Sequenced: blood. The origin of the receptors is a young man with Graves' ophthalmopathy.

In this sample, this clonotype turned up many times. V is TRBV3-1 and J is TRBJ2-1; 7 positions agree with TRBD2. Germline CDR1 and CDR2: LGHDT and YNNKEL (reference sequence). The V segment lost 5 bases and the J segment 3 bases; nucleotides outside the gene matches: 7. This CDR3 comprises 15 residues. The CDR3 DNA reads TGTGCCAGCAGCTACACAGCGGGGCACTACAATGAGCAGTTCTTC. This translates into CASSYTAGHYNEQFF.

The chain links TRBV20-1 to TRBJ2-7, with 8 bases that match TRBD2. Unmatched junction bases numbered 11, after V lost 6 bases and J lost 7 bases. The germline CDR1 and CDR2 sequences are DFQATT and SNEGSKA (reference sequence). The CDR3 covers 13 residues. The CDR3: CSAPGLGGGEQYF. The CDR3 region has the DNA TGCAGTGCCCCGGGACTAGGGGGGGGTGAGCAGTACTTC.

This clonotype appeared many times. The genes are TRBV3-1 and TRBJ2-5; the D is unclear. CDR3 length: 14 residues. Germline assignment: CDR1 LGHDT and CDR2 YNNKEL (reference sequence). V shed 2 bases and J shed 6 bases, with 13 bases lying between them. The CDR3 region is CASSQLVKVQTQYF. The CDR3 region has the DNA TGTGCCAGCAGCCAATTGGTGAAGGTACAGACCCAGTACTTC.

The rearrangement joins TRBV19 to TRBJ2-3; TRBD2 agrees at 8 bases. The V and J ends lost 7 bases and 0 bases, in that order; junction bases with no gene match: 6. The CDR3 consists of 15 residues. The germline V gene has CDR1 LNHDA and CDR2 SQIVND (reference sequence). The CDR3 nucleotides read TGTGCCAGTACCGAGCGGGGGAGGAGCACAGATACGCAGTATTTT. Its protein product is CASTERGRSTDTQYF.

There are a few counts of this clonotype. This chain joins TRBV19 and TRBJ2-7; D call uncertain. The V end lost 5 bases, the J end lost 1 base, and 15 bases lay between the germline ends. The CDR3 is 15 residues long. CDR1 and CDR2 (germline): LNHDA, SQIVND (reference sequence). The CDR3 sequence: CASSLADDVSYEQYF. The CDR3 nucleotides read TGTGCCAGTAGTCTGGCGGACGACGTATCCTACGAGCAGTACTTC. The variable domain in full, with the rest retrieved from reference TRBV19 and TRBJ2-7, is DGGITQSPKYLFRKEGQNVTLSCEQNLNHDAMYWYRQDPGQGLRLIYYSQIVNDFQKGDIAEGYSVSREKKESFPLTVTSAQKNPTAFYLCASSLADDVSYEQYFGPGTRLTVT.

Ten or more counts support this clonotype. V gene TRBV20-1 combines with J gene TRBJ1-1; 7 bases agree with TRBD1. CDR3 length equals 15 residues. The V gene end was trimmed by 0 bases and the J gene end by 1 base; junction bases not matched to a gene: 5. Germline V lookup: CDR1 DFQATT, CDR2 SNEGSKA (reference sequence). The CDR3 DNA reads TGCAGTGCTAGAGATCCGGGGACAGCGAACACTGAAGCTTTCTTT. This encodes CSARDPGTANTEAFF.